This T cell receptor (beta chain) was identified in a study of blood T cells in healthy people across ages. Overall study findings and caveats: Diversity figures derived from one million T cells were judged to underestimate the true value. Comparison with aged donors showed that long-lived donors had more naive CD4+ cells and higher diversity.

This clonotype was found a few times. What it binds is unknown. The amount of total RNA extracted per sample was at least 5 micrograms. This CDR3 spans 18 amino acids. Per germline, CDR1 SQVTM and CDR2 ANQGSEA. Trimming shortened V by 4 bases and J by 4 bases, and 26 bases separated the two germline ends. Using a J-beta primer mix together with a sample-barcoded 5' primer, a second PCR was run for roughly 7 to 11 cycles. Unique molecular identifiers of 12 random nucleotides labeled each cDNA. Each CDR3 protein is one row after TCRdb ran MiXCR on the 5' RACE reads. The repertoire holds about 1.8 million distinct CDR3 sequences, with approximately 50% as singletons.

The sample comprised blood. The rearrangement links TRBV29-1 to TRBJ2-1; perhaps TRBD1 as D (5 bases). The sequence derives from a woman aged 40-49 years in good health. CDR3 nucleotides: TGCAGCGTTGTTACCCGTTTGCAGGCCCAGGGCTCTTACAATGAGCAGTTCTTC. Protein sequence: CSVVTRLQAQGSYNEQFF.